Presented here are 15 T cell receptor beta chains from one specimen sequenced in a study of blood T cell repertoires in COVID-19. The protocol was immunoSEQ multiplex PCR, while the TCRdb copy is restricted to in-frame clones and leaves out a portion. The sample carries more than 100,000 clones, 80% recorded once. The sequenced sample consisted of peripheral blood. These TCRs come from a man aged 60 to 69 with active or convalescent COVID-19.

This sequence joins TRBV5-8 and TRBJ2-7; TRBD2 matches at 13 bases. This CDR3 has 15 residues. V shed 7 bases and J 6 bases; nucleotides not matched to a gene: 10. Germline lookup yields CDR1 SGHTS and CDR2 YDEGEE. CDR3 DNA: TGTGCCAGCTCAGGACTAGCGGGAGTGGTACGCGAGCAGTACTTC. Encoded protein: CASSGLAGVVREQYF.

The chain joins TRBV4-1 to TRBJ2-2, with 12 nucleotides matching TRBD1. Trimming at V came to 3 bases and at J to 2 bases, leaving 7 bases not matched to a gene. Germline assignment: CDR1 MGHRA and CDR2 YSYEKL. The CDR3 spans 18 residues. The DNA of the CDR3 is TGCGCCAGCAGCCACACCGGGACAGGGGGCCTAAACACCGGGGAGCTGTTTTTT. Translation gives CASSHTGTGGLNTGELFF.

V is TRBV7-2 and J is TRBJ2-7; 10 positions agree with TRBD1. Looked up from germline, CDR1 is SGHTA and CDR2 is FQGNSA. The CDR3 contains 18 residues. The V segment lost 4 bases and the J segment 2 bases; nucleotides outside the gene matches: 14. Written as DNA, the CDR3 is TGTGCCAGCAGCTCTCAAACCTATCCGGGACAGGGGACCTACGAGCAGTACTTC. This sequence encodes CASSSQTYPGQGTYEQYF.

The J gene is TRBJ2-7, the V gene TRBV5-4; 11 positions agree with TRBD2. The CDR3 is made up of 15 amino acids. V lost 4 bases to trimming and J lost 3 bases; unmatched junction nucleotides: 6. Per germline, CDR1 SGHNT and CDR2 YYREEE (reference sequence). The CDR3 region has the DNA TGTGCCAGCAGCGCTAGACTAGCGGGAAACTACGAGCAGTACTTC. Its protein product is CASSARLAGNYEQYF.

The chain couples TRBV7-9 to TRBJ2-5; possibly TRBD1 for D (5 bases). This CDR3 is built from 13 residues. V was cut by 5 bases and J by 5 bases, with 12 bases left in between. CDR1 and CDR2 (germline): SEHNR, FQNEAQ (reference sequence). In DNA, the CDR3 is TGTGCCAGCAGCCCGCTGGGGCGGGAGACCCAGTACTTC. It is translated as CASSPLGRETQYF.

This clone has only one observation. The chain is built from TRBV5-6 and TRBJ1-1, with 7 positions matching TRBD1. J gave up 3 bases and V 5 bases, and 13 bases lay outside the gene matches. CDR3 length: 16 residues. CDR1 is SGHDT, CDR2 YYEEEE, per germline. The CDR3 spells CASREQGNGRDTEAFF. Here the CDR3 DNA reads TGTGCCAGCAGGGAACAGGGGAATGGAAGGGACACTGAAGCTTTCTTT.

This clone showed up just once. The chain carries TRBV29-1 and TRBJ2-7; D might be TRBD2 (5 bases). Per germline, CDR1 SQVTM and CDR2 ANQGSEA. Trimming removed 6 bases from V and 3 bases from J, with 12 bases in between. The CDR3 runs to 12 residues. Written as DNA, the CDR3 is TGCAGCGTCCGGGAAGCCATCTACGAGCAGTACTTC. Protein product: CSVREAIYEQYF.

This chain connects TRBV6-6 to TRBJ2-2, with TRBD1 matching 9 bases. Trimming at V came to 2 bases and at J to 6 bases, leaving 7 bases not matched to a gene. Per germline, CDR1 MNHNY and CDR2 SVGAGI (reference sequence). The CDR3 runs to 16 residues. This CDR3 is CASSYDRDRVSGELFF. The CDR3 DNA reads TGTGCCAGCAGTTACGATCGGGACAGGGTGTCCGGGGAGCTGTTTTTT.

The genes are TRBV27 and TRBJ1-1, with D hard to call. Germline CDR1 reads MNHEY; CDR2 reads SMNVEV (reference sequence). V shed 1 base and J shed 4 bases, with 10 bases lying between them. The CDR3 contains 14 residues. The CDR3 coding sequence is TGTGCCAGCAGTTTATTTCGGGTGAGCACTGAAGCTTTCTTT. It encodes CASSLFRVSTEAFF.

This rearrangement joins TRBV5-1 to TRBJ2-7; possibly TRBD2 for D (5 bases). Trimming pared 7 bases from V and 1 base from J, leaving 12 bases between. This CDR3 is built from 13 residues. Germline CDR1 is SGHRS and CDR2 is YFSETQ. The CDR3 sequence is CASVGDDSYEQYF. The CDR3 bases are TGCGCCAGCGTGGGAGATGATTCCTACGAGCAGTACTTC.

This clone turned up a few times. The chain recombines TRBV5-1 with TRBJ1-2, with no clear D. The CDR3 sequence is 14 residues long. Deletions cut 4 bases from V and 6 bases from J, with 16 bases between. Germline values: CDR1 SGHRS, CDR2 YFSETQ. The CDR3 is CASSVIQSPNGYTF. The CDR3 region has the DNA TGCGCCAGCAGCGTTATACAGAGCCCCAATGGCTACACCTTC.

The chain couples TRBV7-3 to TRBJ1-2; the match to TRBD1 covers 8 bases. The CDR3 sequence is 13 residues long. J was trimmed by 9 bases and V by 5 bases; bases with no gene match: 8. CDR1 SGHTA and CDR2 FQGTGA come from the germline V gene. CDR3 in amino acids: CASSQGAQGSYTF. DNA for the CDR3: TGTGCCAGCAGCCAGGGGGCACAGGGAAGCTACACCTTC.

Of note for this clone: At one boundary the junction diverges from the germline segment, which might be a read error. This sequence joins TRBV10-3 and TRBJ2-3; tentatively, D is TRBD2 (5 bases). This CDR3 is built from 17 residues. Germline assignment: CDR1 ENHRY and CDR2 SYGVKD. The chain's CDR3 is CTISQDPAGVSTDTQYF. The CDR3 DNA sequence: TGTACCATCAGCCAAGACCCTGCCGGGGTTAGCACAGATACGCAGTATTTT.

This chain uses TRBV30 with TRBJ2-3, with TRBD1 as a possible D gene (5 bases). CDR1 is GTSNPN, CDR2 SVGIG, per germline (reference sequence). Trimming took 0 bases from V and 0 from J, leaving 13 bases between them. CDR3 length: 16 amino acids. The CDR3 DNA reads TGTGCCTGGAGTGTAATGGGGCGAAGCAGCACAGATACGCAGTATTTT. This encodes CAWSVMGRSSTDTQYF.

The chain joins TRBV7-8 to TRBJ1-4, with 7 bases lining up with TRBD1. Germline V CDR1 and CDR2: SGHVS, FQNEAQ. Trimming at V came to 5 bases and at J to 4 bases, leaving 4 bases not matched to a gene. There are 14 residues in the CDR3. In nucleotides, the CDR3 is TGTGCCAGCAGCAGGACAGGAGTTAATGAAAAACTGTTTTTT. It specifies CASSRTGVNEKLFF.